This T cell receptor beta chain was obtained from a study of identical twins. General observations from the study: Fewer insertions characterized abundant cord blood beta clonotypes, whereas memory repertoires showed none.

A word on this clonotype: Its matching antigen is unknown.

The CDR3 has 14 residues. CDR1 and CDR2 (germline): DFQATT, SNEGSKA (reference sequence). Unmatched junction bases numbered 9, after V lost 3 bases and J lost 7 bases. TCRdb re-derived calls from the 5' RACE reads in MiXCR, one entry per CDR3 protein. The repertoire holds 350,000 to 450,000 distinct CDR3 sequences, with 15% to 20% as singletons. This rearrangement joins TRBV20-1 to TRBJ2-1; TRBD2 aligns across 7 bases. The specimen was naive T cells sorted from blood. The sequence was obtained from a man over 45 in good health. CDR3 in amino acids: CSARILAVNNEQFF. DNA of the CDR3: TGCAGTGCTAGGATTCTAGCGGTGAATAATGAGCAGTTCTTC.